This TCR beta chain was observed in a study of blood T cell repertoires in COVID-19. Across the study: Sites in the United States, Italy and Spain provided acute and convalescent COVID-19 samples. The cDNA or gDNA used as material had been derived from T cells, B-cell-depleted T cells, or PBMCs.

The sample holds one count of this clone. Per the original data handling: By means of reference gene primer amplification, nucleated cell counts were estimated. Assay used: immunoSEQ multiplex PCR; TCRdb lists only in-frame clones, some missing. For V, J and clone size, that table is used; D and trimming come from the DNA. The sample contains 45,000 to 60,000 clones, approximately 91% of which appear only once. V lost 0 bases and J 3 bases, leaving 7 bases between the germline ends. CDR3 length equals 15 residues. Germline CDR1 and CDR2: SGDLS and YYNGEE. Sample: peripheral blood. The J gene is TRBJ1-6, the V gene TRBV9; the D gene is possibly TRBD1 (5 bases). The receptor's source is a man between 45 and 60 years old with active COVID-19. DNA for the CDR3: TGTGCCAGCAGCGTAGACGGGGGCTATAATTCACCCCTCCACTTT. This encodes CASSVDGGYNSPLHF.